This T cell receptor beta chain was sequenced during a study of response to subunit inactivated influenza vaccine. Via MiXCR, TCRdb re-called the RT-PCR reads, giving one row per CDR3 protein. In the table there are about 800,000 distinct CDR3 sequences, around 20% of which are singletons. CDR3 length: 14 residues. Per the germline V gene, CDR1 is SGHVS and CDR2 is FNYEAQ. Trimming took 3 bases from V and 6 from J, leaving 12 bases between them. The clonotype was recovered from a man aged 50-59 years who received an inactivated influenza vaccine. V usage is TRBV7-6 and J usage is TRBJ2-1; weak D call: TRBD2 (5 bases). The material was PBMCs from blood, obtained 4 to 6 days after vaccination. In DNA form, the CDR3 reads TGTGCCAGCAGCTTGGACTTATCTGGCAATGAGCAGTTCTTC. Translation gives CASSLDLSGNEQFF. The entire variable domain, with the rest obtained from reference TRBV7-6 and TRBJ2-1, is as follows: GAGVSQSPRYKVTKRGQDVALRCDPISGHVSLYWYRQALGQGPEFLTYFNYEAQQDKSGLPNDRFSAERPEGSISTLTIQRTEQRDSAMYRCASSLDLSGNEQFFGPGTRLTVL.